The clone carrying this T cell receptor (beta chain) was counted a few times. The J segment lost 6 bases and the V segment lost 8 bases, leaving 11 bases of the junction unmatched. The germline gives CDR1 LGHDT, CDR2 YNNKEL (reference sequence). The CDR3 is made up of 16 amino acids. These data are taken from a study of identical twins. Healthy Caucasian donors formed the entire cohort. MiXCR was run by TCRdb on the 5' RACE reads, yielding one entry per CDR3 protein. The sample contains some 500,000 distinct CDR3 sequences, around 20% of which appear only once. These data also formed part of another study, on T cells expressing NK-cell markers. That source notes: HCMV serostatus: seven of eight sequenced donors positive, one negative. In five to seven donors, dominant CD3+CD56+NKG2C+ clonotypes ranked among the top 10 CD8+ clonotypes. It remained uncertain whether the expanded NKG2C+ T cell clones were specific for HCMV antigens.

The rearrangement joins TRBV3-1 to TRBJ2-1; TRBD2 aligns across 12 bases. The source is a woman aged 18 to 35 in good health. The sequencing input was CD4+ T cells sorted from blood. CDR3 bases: TGTGCCAGCGAGTGGTCTAGCGGGGGGGCTGGCAATGAGCAGTTCTTC. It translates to CASEWSSGGAGNEQFF.